These 8 T cell receptor beta chains share one sample of origin, sequenced in a study of preoperative IRX-2 immunotherapy in early breast cancer. The repertoire was sequenced with immunoSEQ multiplex PCR; TCRdb's copy has only in-frame clones and lacks some. This sample has fewer than 30,000 clones, with around 89% found just once. Treatment defined: preoperative locoregional IRX-2 cytokine immunotherapy. The biological material was taken from a patient treated with IRX-2 immunotherapy. The receptor set was obtained from a human donor with breast cancer.

The J gene is TRBJ2-5, the V gene TRBV5-1; D gene uncertain. CDR1 is SGHRS and CDR2 is YFSETQ in the germline V gene. V lost 0 bases and J lost 2, with 8 bases in between. This CDR3 is built from 14 residues. This chain's CDR3 is CASSLGTAQETQYF. The CDR3 coding sequence is TGCGCCAGCAGCTTGGGGACGGCTCAAGAGACCCAGTACTTC.

The V and J genes are TRBV18 and TRBJ2-7; 13 positions match TRBD2. This CDR3 is built from 19 residues. J lost 3 bases, V lost 3 bases, and 14 bases had no gene match. Per germline, CDR1 KGHSH and CDR2 LQKENI. The CDR3: CASSPSTSGRQFANYEQYF. The CDR3, as DNA: TGTGCCAGCTCACCTTCGACTAGCGGGAGGCAATTTGCGAACTACGAGCAGTACTTC.

This clone has only one observation. The chain combines TRBV11-3 with TRBJ2-5; either TRBD1 or TRBD2 may fit D (5 bases each). This CDR3 region has 15 residues. Per the germline V gene, CDR1 is SGHNT and CDR2 is YENEEA. Trimming removed 0 bases from V and 7 bases from J, with 15 bases in between. As DNA, the CDR3 is TGTGCCAGCAGCTTAGAAGCTTCGGGGCTAGGGACCCAGTACTTC. Translated: CASSLEASGLGTQYF.

This chain joins TRBV7-9 and TRBJ1-1; D gene uncertain. In germline, CDR1 is SEHNR, CDR2 FQNEAQ (reference sequence). The length of the CDR3 is 11 residues. V was shortened by 5 bases and J by 0 bases, with 1 base between the two germline ends. This CDR3 reads CASSMNTEAFF. The CDR3 DNA is TGTGCCAGCAGCATGAACACTGAAGCTTTCTTT.

DNA of the CDR3: TGTGCCAGTAGACAGACAGGGGGACGAGAGACCCAGTACTTC. Translating gives CASRQTGGRETQYF. The chain has TRBV19 and TRBJ2-5; TRBD1 agrees at 9 bases. Germline CDR1 and CDR2: LNHDA and SQIVND (reference sequence). The V segment lost 6 bases and the J segment 4 bases; nucleotides outside the gene matches: 6. This CDR3 spans 14 amino acids.

The rearrangement links TRBV4-1 to TRBJ1-6; 10 bases are a match to TRBD1. The CDR3 consists of 15 residues. V lost 4 bases, J lost 7 bases, and 4 bases stayed unmatched. Germline V gene lookup returns CDR1 MGHRA and CDR2 YSYEKL. The CDR3: CASSRLTGGNSPLHF. In DNA form, the CDR3 reads TGCGCCAGCAGCCGCTTGACAGGGGGCAATTCACCCCTCCACTTT.

The CDR3 protein is CASSPPSVRVTEQYF. CDR3 nucleotides: TGTGCCAGCTCACCACCGTCAGTCAGGGTGACGGAGCAGTACTTC. The rearrangement joins TRBV18 to TRBJ2-7; TRBD1 might be the D (5 bases). The V end was cut by 0 bases, the J end by 7 bases, with 16 bases between. Germline CDR1 and CDR2: KGHSH and LQKENI. The CDR3 is 15 amino acids.

The chain combines TRBV5-6 with TRBJ2-7; the D is unclear. The length of the CDR3 is 11 residues. Trimming shortened V by 3 bases and J by 3 bases, and 4 bases separated the two germline ends. CDR1 and CDR2 from the germline V gene are SGHDT and YYEEEE. The CDR3 loop is CASSSNYEQYF. DNA for the CDR3: TGTGCCAGCAGCTCGAACTACGAGCAGTACTTC.